The 22 T cell receptor beta chains below come from one sample, sequenced in a study of blood T cells in healthy people across ages. Sample-barcoded 5' priming and a J-beta primer mix drove a second PCR of about 7 to 11 cycles. One entry per CDR3 protein results from TCRdb running MiXCR on the 5' RACE reads. This table has about 1.1 million distinct CDR3 sequences, roughly two fifths appearing once. The sample consisted of blood. The receptors here all came from a man aged 18 to 29 in good health.

The chain uses TRBV7-9 and TRBJ2-1; D is uncertain. Germline-derived CDR1 and CDR2 are SEHNR and FQNEAQ (reference sequence). This CDR3 region has 14 residues. The V end was cut by 5 bases, the J end by 0 bases, with 8 bases between. CDR3 DNA: TGTGCCAGCAGCGAAAGTTACTCCTACAATGAGCAGTTCTTC. Residues: CASSESYSYNEQFF. Complete variable domain (other parts from reference TRBV7-9 and TRBJ2-1): DTGVSQNPRHKITKRGQNVTFRCDPISEHNRLYWYRQTLGQGPEFLTYFQNEAQLEKSRLLSDRFSAERPKGSFSTLEIQRTEQGDSAMYLCASSESYSYNEQFFGPGTRLTVL.

This clonotype was counted a few times. The junction differs from germline at one of its ends, possibly a read error. V is TRBV7-2 and J is TRBJ1-2, with no clear D. CDR1 and CDR2 from the germline V gene are SGHTA and FQGNSA. The CDR3 has 15 amino acids. The CDR3 sequence: CASSIASAGFYGYTF. In DNA form, the CDR3 reads TGTGCCAGCAGCATAGCCTCGGCAGGATTCTATGGCTACACCTTC.

The rearrangement links TRBV6-2 or TRBV6-3 to TRBJ1-2; a weak D match, TRBD1 (6 bases). The germline CDR1 and CDR2 sequences are MNHEY and SVGEGT. Trimming stripped 4 bases from V and 8 bases from J, with 17 bases between. The CDR3 is made up of 14 amino acids. In DNA form, the CDR3 reads TGTGCCAGCAGTTCTCCGGGGGCGCCCCGCGGCTACACCTTC. Protein: CASSSPGAPRGYTF.

The V call is TRBV20-1, the J call TRBJ2-1, with D possibly matching TRBD1 (5 bases). CDR1 and CDR2 (germline): DFQATT, SNEGSKA (reference sequence). Deletions cut 0 bases from V and 4 bases from J, with 13 bases between. The CDR3 has 15 amino acids. CDR3 sequence: CSARDLAGRYNEQFF. As DNA, the CDR3 is TGCAGTGCTAGAGATCTGGCAGGGCGGTACAATGAGCAGTTCTTC.

As regards this clonotype: The germline gene is not matched at one end of the junction; a read error may be the cause. The CDR3 bases are TGCAGTGCTGGAGAGAGATCAGTACGCGGGGAGCTGTTTTTT. Residues: CSAGERSVRGELFF. This chain links TRBV20-1 with TRBJ2-2; D gene unclear. There are 14 residues in the CDR3. Germline CDR1 DFQATT, CDR2 SNEGSKA (reference sequence).

This clonotype was seen a handful of times. This sequence joins TRBV4-1 and TRBJ2-1, with D hard to call. V was cut by 1 base and J by 9 bases, with 10 bases left in between. This CDR3 is 13 amino acids long. The germline V gene encodes CDR1 MGHRA and CDR2 YSYEKL. The CDR3 region has the DNA TGCGCCAGCAGCCAAGGGCAGACGAGTGAGCAGTTCTTC. It is translated as CASSQGQTSEQFF.

J is TRBJ1-2 and V is TRBV6-5, with 9 nucleotides matching TRBD1. Germline loops: CDR1 MNHEY, CDR2 SVGAGI. This CDR3 contains 16 residues. Trimming took 6 bases from V and 6 from J; bases not matched to a gene: 14. Written as DNA, the CDR3 is TGTGCCAGCAGGGATCCGGGACAGGGAATAAAGGATGGCTACACCTTC. The encoded protein is CASRDPGQGIKDGYTF.

This chain joins TRBV4-2 and TRBJ1-1, with TRBD1 matching 9 bases. Germline assignment: CDR1 LGHNA and CDR2 YNFKEQ. The ends lost 4 bases at V and 1 base at J; junction bases unmatched: 10. The CDR3 is made up of 17 amino acids. The CDR3 DNA follows: TGTGCCAGCAGCCGATTCGACAGGGGGGTGGCGAACACTGAAGCTTTCTTT. It is translated as CASSRFDRGVANTEAFF.

This clonotype has more than one count but fewer than ten. The V call is TRBV4-3, the J call TRBJ2-1; D remains ambiguous. Germline V lookup: CDR1 LGHNA, CDR2 YSLEER. The length of the CDR3 is 15 residues. The V end was cut by 0 bases, the J end by 5 bases, with 11 bases between. The CDR3, as DNA: TGCGCCAGCAGCCAAGAACTATTAGTCCACAATGAGCAGTTCTTC. This translates into CASSQELLVHNEQFF.

The chain recombines TRBV25-1 with TRBJ1-6, with D uncertain. Per the germline V gene, CDR1 is MGHDK and CDR2 is SYGVNS. V was trimmed by 3 bases and J by 10 bases, leaving 4 bases between them. This CDR3 contains 11 residues. The CDR3 coding sequence is TGTGCCAGCAGTGACGGATCACCCCTCCACTTT. This encodes CASSDGSPLHF.

This clonotype appeared a few times. The chain couples TRBV7-9 to TRBJ2-7, with D possibly called TRBD1 or TRBD2 (5 bases each). Trimming took 3 bases from V and 5 from J, leaving 17 bases between them. Germline CDR1 reads SEHNR; CDR2 reads FQNEAQ (reference sequence). The length of the CDR3 is 15 residues. CDR3 bases: TGTGCCAGCAGCTTCCAGGGTCAGGGAGTCCACGAGCAGTACTTC. Its protein product is CASSFQGQGVHEQYF.

The gene calls are TRBV6-2 or TRBV6-3 and TRBJ1-1; TRBD1 is a possible D gene (6 bases). Germline CDR1 is MNHEY and CDR2 is SVGEGT. Trimming took 3 bases from V and 2 from J, leaving 16 bases between them. The CDR3 has 16 residues. The CDR3 bases are TGTGCCAGCAGTTATGTCGCCCGGGGGCGAAACACTGAAGCTTTCTTT. Translated, it gives CASSYVARGRNTEAFF.

This chain uses TRBV29-1 with TRBJ2-1; 9 nucleotides line up with TRBD2. Germline V CDR1 and CDR2: SQVTM, ANQGSEA. Unmatched junction bases numbered 10, after V lost 4 bases and J lost 0 bases. CDR3 length: 17 amino acids. In DNA, the CDR3 is TGCAGCGTTGTGGGGACTAGCTTTGTAAGCTCCTACAATGAGCAGTTCTTC. The encoded protein is CSVVGTSFVSSYNEQFF.

This clonotype has only a few counts. The rearrangement links TRBV7-2 to TRBJ1-6, with 7 nucleotides matching TRBD1. CDR1 SGHTA and CDR2 FQGNSA come from the germline V gene. Germline trimming cut 6 bases from V and 6 bases from J; bases unmatched to any gene: 8. The CDR3 spans 15 residues. CDR3: CASRKGGQGNSPLHF. CDR3 nucleotide sequence: TGTGCCAGCAGGAAAGGGGGCCAAGGTAATTCACCCCTCCACTTT.

The chain employs TRBV7-9 and TRBJ2-1, with 11 nucleotides matching TRBD1. CDR3 size: 11 residues. Germline values: CDR1 SEHNR, CDR2 FQNEAQ (reference sequence). J lost 9 bases, V lost 8 bases, and 0 bases had no gene match. CDR3: CASGTGGEQFF. The CDR3, as DNA: TGTGCCAGCGGGACAGGGGGTGAGCAGTTCTTC.

V gene TRBV30 combines with J gene TRBJ1-1; no clear D gene. This CDR3 has 15 amino acids. V lost 3 bases and J lost 0, with 14 bases in between. CDR1 is GTSNPN and CDR2 is SVGIG in the germline V gene (reference sequence). Written as DNA, the CDR3 is TGTGCCTGGAGCATGGGTCCAGGCATGAACACTGAAGCTTTCTTT. Translated, it gives CAWSMGPGMNTEAFF.

V is TRBV14 and J is TRBJ1-2; D is perhaps TRBD1 (6 bases). The germline gives CDR1 SGHDN, CDR2 FVKESK. V was pared by 4 bases and J by 4 bases, with 13 bases between. The CDR3 is made up of 14 amino acids. Written as DNA, the CDR3 is TGTGCCAGCAGCCCCCCAGGGGAATTCTATGGCTACACCTTC. It translates to CASSPPGEFYGYTF.

The chain uses TRBV12-3 or TRBV12-4 and TRBJ2-3; 9 positions match TRBD1. With V trimmed by 6 bases and J by 6 bases, 4 bases remained unmatched. This CDR3 has 13 residues. This chain's CDR3 is CASSWTGVDTQYF. CDR3 nucleotide sequence: TGTGCCAGCAGCTGGACAGGGGTGGATACGCAGTATTTT.

This clonotype turned up a few times. V is TRBV27 and J is TRBJ2-1, with 7 bases identical to TRBD2. Trimming removed 7 bases from V and 8 bases from J; junction bases left unmatched: 11. The germline gives CDR1 MNHEY, CDR2 SMNVEV (reference sequence). The CDR3 covers 14 residues. The CDR3 DNA is TGTGCCAGCAAGCGACTAGCAGGTCCTTATGAGCAGTTCTTC. Translation: CASKRLAGPYEQFF.

This clonotype turned up a few times. V is TRBV12-3 or TRBV12-4 and J is TRBJ1-5; D remains ambiguous. With 4 bases removed from V and 4 bases from J, the gap between germline ends came to 14 bases. The CDR3 covers 15 residues. This CDR3 reads CASSWAPVSNQPQHF. The CDR3 DNA is TGTGCCAGCAGTTGGGCCCCAGTCTCAAATCAGCCCCAGCATTTT.

Only a few counts were recorded for this clonotype. This sequence joins TRBV6-6 and TRBJ1-1, with D possibly TRBD1 on 5 matching bases. Trimming removed 2 bases at V and 0 bases at J, with 7 bases between. Germline V gene data show CDR1 as MNHNY and CDR2 as SVGAGI (reference sequence). This CDR3 comprises 14 residues. The CDR3 loop is CASSYKGLNTEAFF. In DNA form, the CDR3 reads TGTGCCAGCAGTTACAAGGGGTTGAACACTGAAGCTTTCTTT.

This chain connects TRBV11-1 to TRBJ2-6, with D perhaps TRBD1 (5 bases). The V and J ends lost 1 base and 0 bases respectively, with 22 bases between them. This CDR3 spans 21 amino acids. CDR1 is SGHAT, CDR2 FQDESV, per germline (reference sequence). The CDR3 loop is CASSLGGIKRYESSGANVLTF. DNA of the CDR3: TGTGCCAGCAGCTTAGGGGGCATTAAGAGGTACGAAAGCTCTGGGGCCAACGTCCTGACTTTC.